Reported below is one T cell receptor beta chain. The antigen it recognizes is unknown. Per-base quality was not reported, and no clone a single base away is much larger than it. CDR3 length: 15 amino acids, cysteine to phenylalanine. Only the CDR3 portion is preserved as DNA: 45 bases, with reading frame beginning at the first base. Cut back by 2 bases and 1 base, the V and J ends lie 9 bases apart. In the germline V gene, CDR1 corresponds to SGHVS and CDR2 to FQNEAQ. From alopecia areata patients, peripheral blood was collected along with lesional scalp punch biopsies. Scalp biopsies from humans were placed right away in PAXgene tissue containers for fixation. The sample originates from a study of CD8+ T cells in alopecia areata (dated by TCRdb to between 2017 and 2018). Broadly, across the study: The treated patients took part in an open-label pilot trial in which moderate-to-severe alopecia areata was treated with oral tofacitinib at 5 to 10 mg twice daily. Scalp clonality was compared across normal scalp (n=4), patchy alopecia areata scalp (n=8), and alopecia totalis/universalis scalp (n=8). The study used high-throughput TCRbeta sequencing to examine T cell clonal expansion in alopecia areata, in both the C3H/HeJ mouse model and human patients. Biopsies were taken from tofacitinib-treated patients at baseline and again at 4 and 24 weeks into treatment, and several of those patients also had a later scalp biopsy. Patients received tofacitinib for 6 to 18 months and were then followed off drug for 6 months to check for delayed response and recurrence. RNA came from the PAXgene miRNA kit for fixed scalp, the miRNeasy kit for PBMCs, and the RNeasy kit for mouse skin. In humans, TCRbeta sequencing was performed on scalp tissue and on sorted CD4+ and CD8+ peripheral blood T cells from healthy controls and from patients with patchy or totalis/universalis alopecia areata. TCRbeta CDR3 regions were amplified by immunoSEQ multiplex PCR with 35 Vbeta forward and 13 Jbeta reverse primers.

The protocol used for the library was the immunoSEQ multiplex PCR assay. RNA was extracted from all samples and reverse transcribed into cDNA, which served as template for TCR sequencing. SuperScript III was used for first-strand cDNA synthesis, primed with a 2:1 mix of oligo-dT and random hexamers. A synthetic immune receptor repertoire was used to gauge amplification bias, and whatever bias remained was removed computationally. The authors processed their data as follows. Raw reads were preprocessed to remove errors, and CDR3 was defined according to IMGT conventions as the region from the conserved cysteine to phenylalanine. Clonality was computed as 1 minus the Shannon entropy, with the entropy normalized by log2 of the number of productive unique TCRs. Scalp TCRbeta sequences were cross-referenced with sorted blood CD4 and CD8 repertoires so that the CD4 or CD8 identity of scalp clones could be inferred. Held by TCRdb, this immuneACCESS table contains in-frame sequences only and omits some clones. Under half of the omission traces to an unresolved V gene where checked; the cause of the rest is unknown. V and J calls plus clone size are reproduced from that table; the DNA served to infer D and trimming. The sample includes roughly 15,000 clones, with more than 50% observed a single time. The ten most abundant clones make up 12% of the sample.

The paper as a whole reports these results and caveats: Lesional scalp, especially in alopecia totalis/universalis, showed higher clonality and more expanded CD8+ clones than normal scalp, suggesting antigenic drive. Shared TCR sequences between patients were less evident than in mice, which may be partly attributable to HLA diversity in the patient population. Scalp TCR repertoire analysis is complicated because resident alphabeta T cells in normal human skin are also sequenced, whereas mouse skin is dominated by gammadelta T cells.

The rearranged segments are TRBV7-8 and TRBJ1-3, with the D segment identity uncertain. Sequencing was done on a sample of skin. The TCR comes from a human donor with alopecia areata. The DNA sequence follows: TGTGCCAGCAGCTTACTCGGGATTTCTGGAAACACCATATATTTT. Its translation reads: CASSLLGISGNTIYF.